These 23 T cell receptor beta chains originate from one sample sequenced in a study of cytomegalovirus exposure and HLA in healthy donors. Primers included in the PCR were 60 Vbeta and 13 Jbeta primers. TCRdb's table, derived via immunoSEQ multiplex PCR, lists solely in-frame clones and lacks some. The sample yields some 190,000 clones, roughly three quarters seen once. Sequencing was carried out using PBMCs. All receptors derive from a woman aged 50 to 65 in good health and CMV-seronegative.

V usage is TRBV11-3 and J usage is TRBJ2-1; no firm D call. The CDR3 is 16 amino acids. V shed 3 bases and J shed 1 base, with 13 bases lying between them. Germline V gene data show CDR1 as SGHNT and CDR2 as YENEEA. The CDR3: CASSLTSSGSYNEQFF. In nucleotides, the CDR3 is TGTGCCAGCAGCTTGACCTCTTCGGGTTCCTACAATGAGCAGTTCTTC.

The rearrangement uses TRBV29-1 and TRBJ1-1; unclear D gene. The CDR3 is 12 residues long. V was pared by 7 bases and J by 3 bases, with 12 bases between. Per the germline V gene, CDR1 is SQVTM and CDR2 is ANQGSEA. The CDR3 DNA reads TGCAGCGGATACAAAGTGGACACTGAAGCTTTCTTT. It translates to CSGYKVDTEAFF.

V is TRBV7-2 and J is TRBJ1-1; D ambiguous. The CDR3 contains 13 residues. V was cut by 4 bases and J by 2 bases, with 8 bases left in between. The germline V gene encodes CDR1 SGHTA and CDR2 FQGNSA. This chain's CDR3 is CASSYQKNTEAFF. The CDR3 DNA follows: TGTGCCAGCAGCTATCAGAAAAACACTGAAGCTTTCTTT.

The CDR3 loop reads CASSTLGGGRYNEQFF. The DNA of the CDR3 is TGTGCCAGCAGCACACTGGGGGGGGGAAGATACAATGAGCAGTTCTTC. The genes are TRBV7-8 and TRBJ2-1; 7 bases are a match to TRBD2. Germline CDR1 and CDR2: SGHVS and FQNEAQ. The V segment lost 5 bases and the J segment 4 bases; nucleotides outside the gene matches: 11. There are 16 residues in the CDR3.

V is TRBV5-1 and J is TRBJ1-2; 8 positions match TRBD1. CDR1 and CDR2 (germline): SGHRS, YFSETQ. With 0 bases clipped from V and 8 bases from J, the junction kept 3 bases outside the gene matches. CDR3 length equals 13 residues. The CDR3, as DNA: TGCGCCAGCAGCTTGGGACAGGGGCACGGCTACACCTTC. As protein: CASSLGQGHGYTF.

CDR3 sequence reads: CASSLAGRAGGNTIYF. The CDR3 DNA reads as TGTGCCAGCAGCTTGGCCGGGAGGGCAGGTGGAAACACCATATATTTT. The V gene is TRBV5-6, the J gene TRBJ1-3; D uncertain. The CDR3 totals 16 residues. Trimming removed 0 bases at V and 3 bases at J, with 13 bases between. Germline CDR1 reads SGHDT; CDR2 reads YYEEEE. The complete variable domain, with remaining parts taken from reference TRBV5-6 and TRBJ1-3, reads DAGVTQSPTHLIKTRGQQVTLRCSPKSGHDTVSWYQQALGQGPQFIFQYYEEEERQRGNFPDRFSGHQFPNYSSELNVNALLLGDSALYLCASSLAGRAGGNTIYFGEGSWLTVV.

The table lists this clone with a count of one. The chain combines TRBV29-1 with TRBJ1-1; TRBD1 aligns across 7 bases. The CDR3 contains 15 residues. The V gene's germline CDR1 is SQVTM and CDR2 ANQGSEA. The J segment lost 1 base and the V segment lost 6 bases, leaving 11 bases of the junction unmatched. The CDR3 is CSVLYRGRANTEAFF. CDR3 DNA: TGCAGCGTATTATACAGGGGAAGGGCGAACACTGAAGCTTTCTTT.

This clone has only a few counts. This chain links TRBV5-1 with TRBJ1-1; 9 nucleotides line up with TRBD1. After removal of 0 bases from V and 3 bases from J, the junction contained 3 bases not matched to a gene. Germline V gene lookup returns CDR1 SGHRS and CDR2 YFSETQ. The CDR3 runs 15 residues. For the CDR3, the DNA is TGCGCCAGCAGCTTGGAAGGGACAGGGCACACTGAAGCTTTCTTT. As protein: CASSLEGTGHTEAFF. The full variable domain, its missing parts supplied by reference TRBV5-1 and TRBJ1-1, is KAGVTQTPRYLIKTRGQQVTLSCSPISGHRSVSWYQQTPGQGLQFLFEYFSETQRNKGNFPGRFSGRQFSNSRSEMNVSTLELGDSALYLCASSLEGTGHTEAFFGQGTRLTVV.

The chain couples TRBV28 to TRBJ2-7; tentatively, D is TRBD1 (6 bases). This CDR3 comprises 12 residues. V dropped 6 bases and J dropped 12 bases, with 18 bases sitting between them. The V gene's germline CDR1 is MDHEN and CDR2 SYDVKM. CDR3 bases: TGTGCCAGCAGCCCCGGGGCTGGGACATGGTACTTC. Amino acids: CASSPGAGTWYF. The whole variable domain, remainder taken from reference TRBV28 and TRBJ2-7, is DVKVTQSSRYLVKRTGEKVFLECVQDMDHENMFWYRQDPGLGLRLIYFSYDVKMKEKGDIPEGYSVSREKKERFSLILESASTNQTSMYLCASSPGAGTWYFGPGTRLTVT.

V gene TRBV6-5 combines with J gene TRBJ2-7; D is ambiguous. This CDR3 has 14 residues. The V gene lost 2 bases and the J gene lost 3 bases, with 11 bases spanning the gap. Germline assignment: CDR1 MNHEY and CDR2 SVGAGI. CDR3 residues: CASSYGLSSYEQYF. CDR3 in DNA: TGTGCCAGCAGTTACGGTTTGTCGAGCTACGAGCAGTACTTC.

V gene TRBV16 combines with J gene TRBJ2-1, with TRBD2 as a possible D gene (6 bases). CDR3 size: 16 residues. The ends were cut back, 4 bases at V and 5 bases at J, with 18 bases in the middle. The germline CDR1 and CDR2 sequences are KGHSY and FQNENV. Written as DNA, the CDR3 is TGTGCCAGCAGCCGATGGGACTCCAGGGTAAACAATGAGCAGTTCTTC. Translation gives CASSRWDSRVNNEQFF. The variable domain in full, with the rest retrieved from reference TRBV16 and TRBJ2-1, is GEEVAQTPKHLVRGEGQKAKLYCAPIKGHSYVFWYQQVLKNEFKFLISFQNENVFDETGMPKERFSAKCLPNSPCSLEIQATKLEDSAVYFCASSRWDSRVNNEQFFGPGTRLTVL.

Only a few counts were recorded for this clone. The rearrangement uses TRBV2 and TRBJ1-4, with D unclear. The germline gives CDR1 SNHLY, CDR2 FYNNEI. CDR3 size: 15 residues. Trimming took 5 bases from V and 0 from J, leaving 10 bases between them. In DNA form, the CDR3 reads TGTGCCAGCAGTAAACTAGGGTCAACTAATGAAAAACTGTTTTTT. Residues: CASSKLGSTNEKLFF.

CDR3 DNA: TGTGCCAGCAGCTCCCGGCCCACAGGGATATACAATGAGCAGTTCTTC. This gives the protein CASSSRPTGIYNEQFF. The chain employs TRBV28 and TRBJ2-1, with D tentatively TRBD1 (6 bases). V was pared by 6 bases and J by 4 bases, with 19 bases between. The CDR3 extends over 16 amino acids. In germline, CDR1 is MDHEN, CDR2 SYDVKM.

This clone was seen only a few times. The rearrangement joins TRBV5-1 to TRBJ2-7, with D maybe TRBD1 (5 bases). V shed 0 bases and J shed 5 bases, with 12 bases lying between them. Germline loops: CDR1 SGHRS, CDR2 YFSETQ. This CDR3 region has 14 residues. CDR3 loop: CASSLEGRADEQYF. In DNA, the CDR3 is TGCGCCAGCAGCTTGGAGGGCAGGGCGGACGAGCAGTACTTC.

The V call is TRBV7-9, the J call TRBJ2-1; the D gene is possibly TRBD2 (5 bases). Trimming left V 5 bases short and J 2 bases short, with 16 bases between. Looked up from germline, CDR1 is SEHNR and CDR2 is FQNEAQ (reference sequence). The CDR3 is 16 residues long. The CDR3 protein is CASSPSGVGAYNEQFF. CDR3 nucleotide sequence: TGTGCCAGCAGCCCGTCCGGGGTTGGAGCCTACAATGAGCAGTTCTTC.

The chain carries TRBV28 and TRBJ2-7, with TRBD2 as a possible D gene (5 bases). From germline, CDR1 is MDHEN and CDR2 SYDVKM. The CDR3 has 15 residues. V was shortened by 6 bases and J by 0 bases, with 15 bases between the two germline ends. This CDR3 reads CASRYHNGGSYEQYF. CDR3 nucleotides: TGTGCCAGCAGGTATCACAACGGAGGCTCCTACGAGCAGTACTTC.

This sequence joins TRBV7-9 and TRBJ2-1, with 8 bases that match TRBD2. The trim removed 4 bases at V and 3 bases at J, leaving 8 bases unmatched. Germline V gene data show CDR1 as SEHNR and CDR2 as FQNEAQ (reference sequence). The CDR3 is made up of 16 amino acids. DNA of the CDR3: TGTGCCAGCAGCTCCGGGGGGGGCGGTTACTACAATGAGCAGTTCTTC. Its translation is CASSSGGGGYYNEQFF.

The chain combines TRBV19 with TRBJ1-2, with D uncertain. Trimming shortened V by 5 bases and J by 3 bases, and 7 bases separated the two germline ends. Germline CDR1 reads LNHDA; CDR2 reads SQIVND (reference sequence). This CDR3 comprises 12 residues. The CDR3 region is CASSPGYYGYTF. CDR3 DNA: TGTGCCAGTAGTCCGGGGTACTATGGCTACACCTTC.

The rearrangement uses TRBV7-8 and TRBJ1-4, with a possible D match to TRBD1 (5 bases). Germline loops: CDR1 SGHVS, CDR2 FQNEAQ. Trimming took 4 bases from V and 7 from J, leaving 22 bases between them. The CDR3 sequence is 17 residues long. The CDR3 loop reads CASSSISGGGLPEKLFF. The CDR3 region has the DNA TGTGCCAGCAGCTCTATCTCGGGGGGAGGGCTTCCTGAAAAACTGTTTTTT.

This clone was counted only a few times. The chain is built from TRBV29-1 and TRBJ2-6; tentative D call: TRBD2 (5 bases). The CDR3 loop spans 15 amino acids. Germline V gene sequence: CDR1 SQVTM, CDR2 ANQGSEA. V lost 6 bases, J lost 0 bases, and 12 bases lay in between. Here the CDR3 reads CSVDARDSGANVLTF. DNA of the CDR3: TGCAGCGTGGACGCGAGGGACTCTGGGGCCAACGTCCTGACTTTC.

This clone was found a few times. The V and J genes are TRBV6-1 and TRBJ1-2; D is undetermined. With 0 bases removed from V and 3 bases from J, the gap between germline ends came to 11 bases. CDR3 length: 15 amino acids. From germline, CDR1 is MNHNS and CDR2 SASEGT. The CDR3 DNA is TGTGCCAGCAGTGAAGCTACAGACAAATACTATGGCTACACCTTC. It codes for CASSEATDKYYGYTF.

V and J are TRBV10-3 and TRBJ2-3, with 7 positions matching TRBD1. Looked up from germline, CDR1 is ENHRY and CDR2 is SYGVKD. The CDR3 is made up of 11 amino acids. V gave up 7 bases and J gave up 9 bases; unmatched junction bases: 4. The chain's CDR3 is CAITDRVTQYF. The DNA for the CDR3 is TGTGCCATCACTGACAGGGTAACGCAGTATTTT.

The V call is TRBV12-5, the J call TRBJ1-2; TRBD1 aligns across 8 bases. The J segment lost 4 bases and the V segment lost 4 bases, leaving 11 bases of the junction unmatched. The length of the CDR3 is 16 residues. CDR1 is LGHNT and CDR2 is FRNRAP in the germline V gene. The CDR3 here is CASGWGDRRDSYGYTF. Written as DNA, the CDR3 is TGTGCTAGTGGTTGGGGGGACAGGAGGGATTCCTATGGCTACACCTTC.